The present T cell receptor (beta chain) was sequenced within a study of CD8+ T cells in alopecia areata. Regarding the study as a whole: Greater clonality was observed in lesional scalp samples, especially alopecia totalis/universalis, versus normal scalp.

Once RNA had been extracted, it was reverse transcribed into cDNA to act as the sequencing template. Profiled with immunoSEQ multiplex PCR; TCRdb holds only in-frame clones, not every one. This table holds tens of thousands of clones, roughly 80% found once. This CDR3 comprises 14 residues. Looked up from germline, CDR1 is MNHGY and CDR2 is SVAAGI. V dropped 4 bases and J dropped 5 bases, with 14 bases sitting between them. Alopecia areata patients had lesional scalp punch biopsies and peripheral blood taken from them. Sorting of CD4+ and CD8+ T cells was performed on PBMCs. As to this clone: The antigen is unknown.

J is TRBJ2-5 and V is TRBV6-9; D possibly corresponds to TRBD2 (7 bases). The origin of this receptor is a human donor with alopecia areata. Sequences were obtained from NKG2D-low CD8+ T cells sorted from blood. The CDR3 DNA is TGTGCCAGCAGTTGCGGGGGCAGGGAGGAGACCCAGTACTTC. This encodes CASSCGGREETQYF.